This T cell receptor (beta chain) emerged from a study of T cell responses to AZD1222 COVID-19 vaccine. Study results and caveats: Donors skewed white British and female; clonal diversity was possibly underestimated.

Notes on this clone: Its antigen remains unidentified.

Method: immunoSEQ multiplex PCR; TCRdb's copy keeps in-frame clones and lacks some. The sample shows 150,000 or so clones, 80% to 90% of them seen only once. V was clipped by 4 bases and J by 1 base, with 11 bases between them. This CDR3 region has 14 residues. The germline V gene has CDR1 LNHDA and CDR2 SQIVND (reference sequence). Source: peripheral blood, taken on day 0 of AZD1222 vaccination. The source of this sequence is an adult in good health. J is TRBJ2-7 and V is TRBV19, with D possibly matching TRBD1 (6 bases). CDR3 sequence: CASSSPGQSYEQYF. The CDR3 DNA reads TGTGCCAGTAGTAGCCCGGGACAATCCTACGAGCAGTACTTC. Full variable domain (outside the CDR3, taken from reference TRBV19 and TRBJ2-7): DGGITQSPKYLFRKEGQNVTLSCEQNLNHDAMYWYRQDPGQGLRLIYYSQIVNDFQKGDIAEGYSVSREKKESFPLTVTSAQKNPTAFYLCASSSPGQSYEQYFGPGTRLTVT.